This TCR beta chain was observed in a study of blood T cell repertoires in COVID-19. Study details: COVID-19 samples collected from the United States, Italy and Spain covered acute and convalescent phases. The analysed material was cDNA or gDNA that came from T cells, B-cell-depleted T cells, or PBMCs.

Per the germline V gene, CDR1 is SGDLS and CDR2 is YYNGEE. The CDR3 contains 15 residues. J was trimmed by 3 bases and V by 4 bases; bases with no gene match: 8. The authors' processing: Amplifying reference gene primers gave estimates of nucleated cell counts. Here immunoSEQ multiplex PCR was the method, and the copy in TCRdb shows in-frame clones only, minus some. V and J calls and clone size follow that table, whereas D and trimming were derived from the DNA. The table includes 130,000 to 150,000 clones, approximately 89% detected once. This receptor was taken from a human donor in a cohort sampled during active COVID-19. J is TRBJ1-2 and V is TRBV9; 8 bases align to TRBD1. Specimen: peripheral blood. The CDR3 reads CASSTRQGSHYGYTF. The CDR3 region has the DNA TGTGCCAGCAGCACTCGACAGGGGTCCCACTATGGCTACACCTTC.